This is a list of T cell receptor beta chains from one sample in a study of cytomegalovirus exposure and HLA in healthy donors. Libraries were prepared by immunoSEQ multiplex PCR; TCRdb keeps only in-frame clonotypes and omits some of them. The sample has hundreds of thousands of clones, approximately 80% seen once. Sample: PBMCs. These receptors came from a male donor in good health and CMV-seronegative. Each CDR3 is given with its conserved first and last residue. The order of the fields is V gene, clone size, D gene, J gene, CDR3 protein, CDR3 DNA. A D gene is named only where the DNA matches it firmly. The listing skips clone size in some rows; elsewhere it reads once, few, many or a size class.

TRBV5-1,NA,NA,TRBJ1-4,CASSLSSQGFNEKLFF,TGCGCCAGCAGCCTATCGTCCCAGGGCTTCAATGAAAAACTGTTTTTT
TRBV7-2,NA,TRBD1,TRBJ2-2,CASRPGTGVTGELFF,TGTGCCAGCAGACCCGGGACAGGCGTAACCGGGGAGCTGTTTTTT
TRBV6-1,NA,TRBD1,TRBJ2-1,CASSLDRVRNEQFF,TGTGCCAGCAGTTTAGACAGGGTCCGCAATGAGCAGTTCTTC
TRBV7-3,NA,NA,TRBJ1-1,CASSSYTGVTEAFF,TGTGCCAGCAGCTCATACACAGGTGTAACTGAAGCTTTCTTT
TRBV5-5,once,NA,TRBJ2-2,CASSLGAGMYTGELFF,TGTGCCAGCAGCTTGGGGGCAGGGATGTACACCGGGGAGCTGTTTTTT
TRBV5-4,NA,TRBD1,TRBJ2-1,CASSSPGQGNEQFF,TGTGCCAGCAGCTCTCCCGGACAGGGCAATGAGCAGTTCTTC
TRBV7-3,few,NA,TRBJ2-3,CASSSGTDTQYF,TGTGCCAGCAGCTCAGGCACAGATACGCAGTATTTT
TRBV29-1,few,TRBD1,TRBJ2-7,CSVFRQGVYEQYF,TGCAGCGTTTTCAGACAGGGAGTCTACGAGCAGTACTTC
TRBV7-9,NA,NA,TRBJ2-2,CASAAGANTGELFF,TGTGCCAGCGCAGCAGGGGCAAACACCGGGGAGCTGTTTTTT
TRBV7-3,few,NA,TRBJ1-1,CASSLMGPGITEAFF,TGTGCCAGCAGCTTAATGGGCCCAGGGATCACTGAAGCTTTCTTT